These 25 T cell receptor beta chains were all obtained from the same sample, sequenced in a study of lymphopenia after photon versus proton radiotherapy. The repertoire was sequenced with immunoSEQ multiplex PCR; TCRdb's copy has only in-frame clones and lacks some. The table lists tens of thousands of clones, 85% to 90% of them singletons. This specimen was peripheral blood, taken from a patient treated with proton-based radiotherapy. All receptors come from a man of 80 years or more with esophageal cancer.

This chain links TRBV29-1 with TRBJ2-7, with 7 bases aligning to TRBD1. V was pared by 4 bases and J by 3 bases, with 3 bases of the junction left unmatched. Per the germline V gene, CDR1 is SQVTM and CDR2 is ANQGSEA. CDR3 size: 12 residues. CDR3 coding DNA: TGCAGCGTTGGGGACAGTGGCTACGAGCAGTACTTC. Amino acid sequence: CSVGDSGYEQYF.

The chain recombines TRBV7-2 with TRBJ2-3; no reliable D call. CDR3 length: 14 residues. V lost 2 bases, J lost 7 bases, and 13 bases lay in between. Looked up from germline, CDR1 is SGHTA and CDR2 is FQGNSA. In DNA, the CDR3 is TGTGCCAGCAGCTTACTAGGTCCGATGAATACGCAGTATTTT. The encoded protein is CASSLLGPMNTQYF.

V and J are TRBV27 and TRBJ2-7; 11 nucleotides match TRBD2. This CDR3 comprises 15 residues. V shed 4 bases and J 0 bases; nucleotides not matched to a gene: 2. Germline V gives CDR1 MNHEY, CDR2 SMNVEV (reference sequence). The DNA of the CDR3 is TGTGCCAGCAGTTCGGGGACTAGCGGCTCCTACGAGCAGTACTTC. Its protein is CASSSGTSGSYEQYF.

This chain connects TRBV7-8 to TRBJ2-3; unclear D gene. Germline lookup yields CDR1 SGHVS and CDR2 FQNEAQ. The CDR3 extends over 12 amino acids. Trimming stripped 5 bases from V and 4 bases from J, with 7 bases between. The DNA of the CDR3 is TGTGCCAGCAGCCCTATTGCAGATACGCAGTATTTT. It translates to CASSPIADTQYF. The entire variable domain, with the rest obtained from reference TRBV7-8 and TRBJ2-3, is as follows: GAGVSQSPRYKVAKRGQDVALRCDPISGHVSLFWYQQALGQGPEFLTYFQNEAQLDKSGLPSDRFFAERPEGSVSTLKIQRTQQEDSAVYLCASSPIADTQYFGPGTRLTVL.

The chain links TRBV10-1 to TRBJ2-7; TRBD1 is a possible D gene (6 bases). Germline CDR1 is WNHNN and CDR2 is SYGVQD (reference sequence). This CDR3 is built from 13 residues. Trimming took 3 bases from V and 5 from J, leaving 11 bases between them. CDR3 sequence reads: CASSDGTLNEQYF. The CDR3 DNA follows: TGCGCCAGCAGTGACGGGACACTGAACGAGCAGTACTTC.

The V call is TRBV5-1, the J call TRBJ2-5; TRBD2 agrees at 10 bases. V shed 1 base and J 6 bases; nucleotides not matched to a gene: 3. Per the germline V gene, CDR1 is SGHRS and CDR2 is YFSETQ. The CDR3 length is 14 residues. The CDR3 DNA sequence: TGCGCCAGCAGCTTGTCTAGCGGGAGCAAGACCCAGTACTTC. Residues: CASSLSSGSKTQYF.

This clone was observed a few times. A read error may produce the germline difference seen at one junction end. The genes are TRBV9 and TRBJ2-1; 8 nucleotides line up with TRBD1. This CDR3 region has 14 residues. Looked up from germline, CDR1 is SGDLS and CDR2 is YYNGEE. The CDR3 DNA is TGTGCCAGCAGCCCTGGACAGGGTTACAGTGAGCAGTTCTTC. Amino acid sequence: CASSPGQGYSEQFF.

This clone was detected once. The gene calls are TRBV6-5 and TRBJ1-2; 7 bases line up with TRBD1. V gave up 6 bases and J gave up 3 bases; unmatched junction bases: 4. CDR1 and CDR2 (germline): MNHEY, SVGAGI. The length of the CDR3 is 13 residues. Written as DNA, the CDR3 is TGTGCCAGCAGCCGAGACAGGGACTATGGCTACACCTTC. It codes for CASSRDRDYGYTF.

Of note for this clone: Other DNA sequences within the sample encode an identical CDR3. V and J are TRBV5-1 and TRBJ2-7; D unclear. The CDR3 has 18 residues. Trimming stripped 3 bases from V and 0 bases from J, with 22 bases between. Germline lookup yields CDR1 SGHRS and CDR2 YFSETQ. The CDR3 sequence: CASSSRPHSTSSSYEQYF. As DNA, the CDR3 is TGCGCCAGCAGCTCGCGGCCCCATTCGACAAGTAGCTCCTACGAGCAGTACTTC. The variable domain in full, completed from reference TRBV5-1 and TRBJ2-7, reads KAGVTQTPRYLIKTRGQQVTLSCSPISGHRSVSWYQQTPGQGLQFLFEYFSETQRNKGNFPGRFSGRQFSNSRSEMNVSTLELGDSALYLCASSSRPHSTSSSYEQYFGPGTRLTVT.

The gene calls are TRBV9 and TRBJ2-1, with TRBD2 identical over 7 bases. V lost 0 bases, J lost 6 bases, and 6 bases stayed unmatched. CDR1 SGDLS and CDR2 YYNGEE come from the germline V gene. This CDR3 has 15 residues. The CDR3 loop reads CASSVVSREPNEQFF. CDR3 nucleotides: TGTGCCAGCAGCGTAGTCTCGCGGGAGCCCAATGAGCAGTTCTTC. The full variable domain, completed using reference TRBV9 and TRBJ2-1, is DSGVTQTPKHLITATGQRVTLRCSPRSGDLSVYWYQQSLDQGLQFLIQYYNGEERAKGNILERFSAQQFPDLHSELNLSSLELGDSALYFCASSVVSREPNEQFFGPGTRLTVL.

The CDR3 bases are TGTGCCAGCAGCTTAGTGAACTATGGCTACACCTTC. This encodes CASSLVNYGYTF. V gene TRBV7-2 combines with J gene TRBJ1-2; D is unclear. This CDR3 is 12 amino acids long. The germline gives CDR1 SGHTA, CDR2 FQGNSA. V lost 1 base and J lost 2, with 2 bases in between.

This clone appeared a single time. The chain recombines TRBV11-2 with TRBJ1-6; the D is unclear. CDR1 and CDR2 (germline): SGHAT, FQNNGV. The V and J ends lost 3 bases and 10 bases respectively, with 10 bases between them. This CDR3 has 13 amino acids. CDR3 sequence (DNA): TGTGCCAGCAGCTTTGATTCAATATCACCCCTCCACTTT. This translates into CASSFDSISPLHF.

The chain couples TRBV4-3 to TRBJ1-4, with D uncertain. CDR1 and CDR2 (germline): LGHNA, YSLEER. This CDR3 comprises 15 residues. Trimming shortened V by 4 bases and J by 7 bases, and 16 bases separated the two germline ends. The CDR3 nucleotides read TGCGCCAGCAGCCTGACTTATCTAGAGGGTGAAAAACTGTTTTTT. Protein product: CASSLTYLEGEKLFF.

This clone has only one observation. The chain carries TRBV5-5 and TRBJ1-3; D unresolved. CDR1 is SGHKS and CDR2 is YYEKEE in the germline V gene (reference sequence). The CDR3 is 17 residues long. Trimming left V 0 bases short and J 0 bases short, with 13 bases between. The CDR3 nucleotides read TGTGCCAGCAGCTTGGGGGTCAGTTCCTCCTCTGGAAACACCATATATTTT. Translation gives CASSLGVSSSSGNTIYF.

The rearrangement joins TRBV19 to TRBJ2-2, with a weak D call TRBD1 (6 bases). CDR1 is LNHDA, CDR2 SQIVND, per germline (reference sequence). This CDR3 region has 17 residues. V shed 3 bases and J shed 3 bases, with 17 bases lying between them. The CDR3, as DNA: TGTGCCAGTAGTATTTTCTTTGGGGGCGCCGACACCGGGGAGCTGTTTTTT. This encodes CASSIFFGGADTGELFF.

This rearrangement joins TRBV19 to TRBJ2-5; D not certain. Trimming stripped 3 bases from V and 1 base from J, with 15 bases between. The CDR3 is made up of 16 amino acids. The V gene's germline CDR1 is LNHDA and CDR2 SQIVND (reference sequence). This CDR3 reads CASSIAASRPQETQYF. CDR3 coding DNA: TGTGCCAGTAGTATTGCGGCCAGCCGCCCCCAAGAGACCCAGTACTTC.

The chain couples TRBV4-3 to TRBJ2-7; a weak D match, TRBD1 (6 bases). The CDR3 is 15 residues long. Germline-derived CDR1 and CDR2 are LGHNA and YSLEER. The V end lost 0 bases, the J end lost 4 bases, and 13 bases lay between the germline ends. Here the CDR3 reads CASSQDYGTPYEQYF. CDR3 DNA: TGCGCCAGCAGCCAAGACTACGGGACACCTTACGAGCAGTACTTC.

This chain joins TRBV19 and TRBJ2-1; 10 positions agree with TRBD2. J was trimmed by 4 bases and V by 6 bases; bases with no gene match: 12. Looked up from germline, CDR1 is LNHDA and CDR2 is SQIVND (reference sequence). This CDR3 is built from 17 residues. The DNA for the CDR3 is TGTGCCAGTAGGTACACCGGGAGCGGGAGGGCGTACAATGAGCAGTTCTTC. This translates into CASRYTGSGRAYNEQFF.

This chain joins TRBV11-2 and TRBJ2-1; 11 bases match TRBD2. This CDR3 has 16 residues. V lost 5 bases, J lost 5 bases, and 8 bases stayed unmatched. Germline V gives CDR1 SGHAT, CDR2 FQNNGV. The CDR3 DNA is TGTGCCAGCAGCCCACGACTAGCGGGATCCCACAATGAGCAGTTCTTC. Protein product: CASSPRLAGSHNEQFF.

This chain connects TRBV7-2 to TRBJ1-2; no clear D. This CDR3 has 12 residues. Trimming cost V 2 bases and J 8 bases, with 9 bases left between them. The germline V gene encodes CDR1 SGHTA and CDR2 FQGNSA. The CDR3 loop is CASSLRMEGYTF. CDR3 nucleotides: TGTGCCAGCAGCTTACGCATGGAAGGCTACACCTTC.

J is TRBJ2-1 and V is TRBV5-1; D might be TRBD1 (5 bases). Germline-derived CDR1 and CDR2 are SGHRS and YFSETQ. The CDR3 spans 13 residues. V lost 5 bases and J lost 6, with 12 bases in between. In DNA form, the CDR3 reads TGCGCCAGCAGTAAGACAGTCGGCAATGAGCAGTTCTTC. It yields the protein CASSKTVGNEQFF. Variable domain in full (rest from reference TRBV5-1 and TRBJ2-1): KAGVTQTPRYLIKTRGQQVTLSCSPISGHRSVSWYQQTPGQGLQFLFEYFSETQRNKGNFPGRFSGRQFSNSRSEMNVSTLELGDSALYLCASSKTVGNEQFFGPGTRLTVL.

The J gene is TRBJ2-3, the V gene TRBV18; possibly TRBD1 for D (5 bases). This CDR3 contains 16 residues. The ends were cut back, 0 bases at V and 3 bases at J, with 13 bases in the middle. The germline gives CDR1 KGHSH, CDR2 LQKENI. CDR3: CASSPPSRVRTDTQYF. CDR3 bases: TGTGCCAGCTCACCACCGAGCAGGGTTAGGACAGATACGCAGTATTTT. The full variable domain, in which reference TRBV18 and TRBJ2-3 provide the parts outside the CDR3, is NAGVMQNPRHLVRRRGQEARLRCSPMKGHSHVYWYRQLPEEGLKFMVYLQKENIIDESGMPKERFSAEFPKEGPSILRIQQVVRGDSAAYFCASSPPSRVRTDTQYFGPGTRLTVL.

This chain uses TRBV11-2 with TRBJ2-3; a possible D gene is TRBD2 (7 bases). The germline CDR1 and CDR2 sequences are SGHAT and FQNNGV. The V end was cut by 5 bases, the J end by 2 bases, with 23 bases between. This CDR3 region has 18 residues. CDR3: CASSHSTLGGRITDTQYF. CDR3 DNA: TGTGCCAGCAGCCACTCTACATTGGGGGGGCGGATCACAGATACGCAGTATTTT. Drawing the rest from reference TRBV11-2 and TRBJ2-3, the complete variable domain is EAGVAQSPRYKIIEKRQSVAFWCNPISGHATLYWYQQILGQGPKLLIQFQNNGVVDDSQLPKDRFSAERLKGVDSTLKIQPAKLEDSAVYLCASSHSTLGGRITDTQYFGPGTRLTVL.

Only a few counts were recorded for this clone. The V call is TRBV7-3, the J call TRBJ2-1; 9 bases line up with TRBD1. The CDR3 has 17 amino acids. Germline-derived CDR1 and CDR2 are SGHTA and FQGTGA. The V gene end was trimmed by 2 bases and the J gene end by 7 bases; junction bases not matched to a gene: 12. The CDR3 nucleotides are TGTGCCAGCAGCTTAGGGATAGGGGGACAGGGATTGAATGAGCAGTTCTTC. It yields the protein CASSLGIGGQGLNEQFF.

The chain couples TRBV5-1 to TRBJ2-1; D may be TRBD2 (5 bases). Germline loops: CDR1 SGHRS, CDR2 YFSETQ. Deletions cut 3 bases from V and 9 bases from J, with 10 bases between. The length of the CDR3 is 12 residues. The CDR3 DNA is TGCGCCAGCAGCTGGTCGGGGTTTGAGCAGTTCTTC. The encoded protein is CASSWSGFEQFF.